This TCR beta chain was sequenced for a study of cytomegalovirus exposure and HLA in healthy donors. Trimming cost V 4 bases and J 6 bases; bases outside gene matches: 6. This CDR3 spans 15 amino acids. The germline V gene encodes CDR1 SGHRS and CDR2 YFSETQ. Study-level findings and limits: Sequence variants that were highly shared formed a cluster that was likely a sequencing artifact.

Points on this clone: Its antigen is as yet unknown.

PCR used 60 Vbeta primers and 13 Jbeta primers. The protocol was immunoSEQ multiplex PCR, while the TCRdb copy is restricted to in-frame clones and leaves out a portion. The data hold approximately 150,000 clones, with around two thirds observed a single time. V and J are TRBV5-1 and TRBJ2-3; TRBD2 matches 12 bases. The specimen sequenced was PBMCs. This TCR was sampled from a man aged 30 to 39 in good health and CMV-seropositive. CDR3 nucleotide sequence: TGCGCCAGCAGCCAAGGACTAGCGGGGCTTGATACGCAGTATTTT. It yields the protein CASSQGLAGLDTQYF.